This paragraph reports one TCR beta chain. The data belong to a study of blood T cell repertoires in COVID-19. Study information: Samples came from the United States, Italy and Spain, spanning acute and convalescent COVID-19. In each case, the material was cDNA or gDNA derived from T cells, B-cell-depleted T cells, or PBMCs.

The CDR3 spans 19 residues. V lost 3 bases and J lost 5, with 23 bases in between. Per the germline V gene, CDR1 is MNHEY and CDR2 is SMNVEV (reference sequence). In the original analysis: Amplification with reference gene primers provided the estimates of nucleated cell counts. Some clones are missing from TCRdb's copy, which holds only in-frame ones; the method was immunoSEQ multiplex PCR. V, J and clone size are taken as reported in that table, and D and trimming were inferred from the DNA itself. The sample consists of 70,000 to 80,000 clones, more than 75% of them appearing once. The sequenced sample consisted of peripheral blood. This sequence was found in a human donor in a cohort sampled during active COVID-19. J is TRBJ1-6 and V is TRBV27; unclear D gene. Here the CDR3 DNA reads TGTGCCAGCAGTTTCCGTCCCGTGAGAGGGAGTGGGCATAATTCACCCCTCCACTTT. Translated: CASSFRPVRGSGHNSPLHF.